The present TCR beta chain was sequenced within a study of T cell responses to AZD1222 COVID-19 vaccine (dated by TCRdb to the early 2020s). For context, the study as a whole: AZD1222 recipients whose second dose came at about 4 weeks and those whose second dose came at about 12 weeks were combined into one group, since spike-specific TCR depth and breadth did not differ between the two schedules. TCR sequencing covered over 230 trial participants: nearly 210 given two doses of AZD1222 and 26 given two doses of MenACWY control vaccine. Trial participants were enrolled by age into 18-55, 56-69 and 70-plus year subgroups, with about 150, 28 and 57 TCR-sequenced participants respectively.

The intended sense of this specimen's time point label: baseline before first vaccination. Vaccinee samples were obtained from the UK trials COV001 and COV002, which included a single-blind randomized controlled phase 2/3 trial of AZD1222 (ChAdOx1 nCoV-19) in healthy adults. For TCRbeta chain sequencing, PBMC samples were collected from trial participants at day 0 and at day 28 after the second dose. The CDR3 holds 13 amino acids from the cysteine to the phenylalanine. This entry keeps only the CDR3 DNA: 39 bases, framed from base 1. The junction carries 7 bases between V and J, which are trimmed by 2 bases and 5 bases respectively. The CDR3 regions of human TCRbeta chains were subjected to immunosequencing. The original pipeline was this. TCRs in the repertoires were matched against a reference library of SARS-CoV-2-specific TCRs that had been generated with the MIRA antigen-specificity platform. Breadth meant the fraction of unique TCRs that were SARS-CoV-2-associated, whereas depth meant the fraction of total T cells that were SARS-CoV-2-associated. Using the MIRA data, each spike-specific TCR was assigned both to the spike region to which the TCR was reactive and to a CD4 or CD8 class. Log10-transformed breadth and depth values were compared by one-way ANOVA with Sidak's multiple comparisons tests. TCRdb provides this immuneACCESS table in a form limited to in-frame rearrangements. Some clones are lacking; in checked studies, under half of them reflect an unresolved V gene, and why the rest are absent is not known. D and trimming come from the DNA, and the V and J calls and clone size come from that table. A total of about 120,000 clones appear in this sample, about 80% of them only once. Approximately 9.4% of the sample is held by the ten biggest clonotypes.

As concerns this clone: Its antigen specificity is not known. The input lacks base qualities; no much larger clone sits a single base away.

Findings and caveats that apply to the study as a whole: In the small 56-69-year group, the increase in depth fell short of significance, most likely because of low power. After two AZD1222 doses, spike-specific TCR breadth and depth were significantly higher than at day 0 and than in MenACWY recipients. Most participants were white British and females outnumbered males, and the authors suggested that clonal diversity may have been underestimated. Conclusions about previously exposed vaccinees were limited because only six or seven AZD1222 recipients were SARS-CoV-2 seropositive at baseline. No day 14 peak-response samples were available, so repertoires were characterized only after the peak T cell response. CD4 TCRs associated with the vaccine covered the entire spike protein, and the dominant responses were in regions 160-218 and 743-854. Epitopes outside the regions mutated in the B.1.351 and B.1.1.7 variants were reportedly recognized by nearly half of the unique spike-specific TCRs.

This TCR derives from an adult in good health. This specimen consisted of peripheral blood, obtained on day 0 of AZD1222 vaccination. This chain joins TRBV12-3 or TRBV12-4 to TRBJ1-5; no confident D gene assignment can be made. Here the CDR3 is given as CASSLSVDQPQHF. The nucleotide sequence reads TGTGCCAGCAGTTTAAGCGTTGATCAGCCCCAGCATTTT.